These 12 T cell receptor beta chains were all obtained from the same sample, sequenced in a study of blood T cell repertoires in COVID-19. Some clones are missing from TCRdb's copy, which holds only in-frame ones; the method was immunoSEQ multiplex PCR. The table lists 310,000 or so clones, 70% to 90% of them singletons. The sequenced sample consisted of peripheral blood. These receptors were taken from a man in his 70s with acute or convalescent COVID-19.

This chain links TRBV4-1 with TRBJ2-1; 11 nucleotides agree with TRBD2. CDR1 and CDR2 from the germline V gene are MGHRA and YSYEKL. V trimming: 8 bases; J trimming: 8 bases; junction bases outside the gene matches: 14. The CDR3 consists of 16 residues. The CDR3 coding sequence is TGCGCCAGCGGACCGGGGACTAGCGGTTCTTGGGATGAGCAGTTCTTC. This encodes CASGPGTSGSWDEQFF.

The chain links TRBV10-3 to TRBJ2-7; 13 nucleotides agree with TRBD2. CDR1 ENHRY and CDR2 SYGVKD come from the germline V gene. The trim removed 2 bases at V and 9 bases at J, leaving 7 bases unmatched. The CDR3 has 15 amino acids. CDR3 in amino acids: CAISEGLAGVRAQYF. Written as DNA, the CDR3 is TGTGCCATCAGTGAGGGACTAGCGGGAGTTAGGGCGCAGTACTTC.

V gene TRBV4-3 combines with J gene TRBJ2-3, with a tentative D call TRBD2 (6 bases). Trimming took 0 bases from V and 3 from J, leaving 16 bases between them. The CDR3 loop spans 17 amino acids. The germline CDR1 and CDR2 sequences are LGHNA and YSLEER. DNA of the CDR3: TGCGCCAGCAGCCAAGACCCCGCGGCGCGGGGTACAGATACGCAGTATTTT. Protein: CASSQDPAARGTDTQYF.

The chain combines TRBV5-4 with TRBJ1-1; TRBD1 aligns across 7 bases. The ends lost 4 bases at V and 1 base at J; junction bases unmatched: 4. The CDR3 loop spans 14 amino acids. Germline assignment: CDR1 SGHNT and CDR2 YYREEE (reference sequence). For the CDR3, the DNA is TGTGCCAGCAGCCGTGGACAGGCGAACACTGAAGCTTTCTTT. Its translation: CASSRGQANTEAFF.

The chain couples TRBV11-2 to TRBJ1-1; unclear D gene. This CDR3 comprises 14 residues. CDR1 is SGHAT and CDR2 is FQNNGV in the germline V gene. V lost 5 bases and J lost 1, with 11 bases in between. The CDR3 here is CASSPPGRNTEAFF. The DNA of the CDR3 is TGTGCCAGCAGCCCACCCGGGAGGAACACTGAAGCTTTCTTT.

The chain combines TRBV11-2 with TRBJ2-7, with TRBD2 as a possible D gene (6 bases). Germline V gene lookup returns CDR1 SGHAT and CDR2 FQNNGV. V was pared by 1 base and J by 4 bases, with 17 bases between. The CDR3 contains 16 residues. CDR3 DNA: TGTGCCAGCAGCTTAGCAGGGCACGGGAGTCCTTACGAGCAGTACTTC. Translating gives CASSLAGHGSPYEQYF.

This clone has a single count. The CDR3 DNA sequence: TGTGCCAGCAGACTGGGACTAGCGGGCTACAATGAGCAGTTCTTC. Amino acids: CASRLGLAGYNEQFF. The chain uses TRBV6-5 and TRBJ2-1; 12 bases map to TRBD2. This CDR3 comprises 15 residues. Germline V gene sequence: CDR1 MNHEY, CDR2 SVGAGI. V dropped 6 bases and J dropped 3; count of bases not matched to a gene: 3.

V gene TRBV28 combines with J gene TRBJ2-5; possible D gene TRBD2, 6 bases. Germline V gene sequence: CDR1 MDHEN, CDR2 SYDVKM. This CDR3 is built from 15 residues. V was pared by 3 bases and J by 5 bases, with 16 bases between. The CDR3 nucleotides read TGTGCCAGCAGTTTTATAGGGAGCCGGGGGGAGACCCAGTACTTC. Translating gives CASSFIGSRGETQYF.

The rearrangement links TRBV7-6 to TRBJ1-5; no clear D. The CDR3 is 15 residues long. V lost 3 bases to trimming and J lost 0 bases, with 9 bases between them. Germline assignment: CDR1 SGHVS and CDR2 FNYEAQ. Here the CDR3 reads CASSLSGLSNQPQHF. The CDR3 DNA reads TGTGCCAGCAGCTTGAGTGGTCTTAGCAATCAGCCCCAGCATTTT.

The V gene is TRBV10-3, the J gene TRBJ2-7; 12 bases align to TRBD2. The germline V gene encodes CDR1 ENHRY and CDR2 SYGVKD. V gave up 11 bases and J gave up 4 bases; unmatched junction bases: 15. The CDR3 extends over 16 amino acids. The chain's CDR3 is CAAAELAGGILYEQYF. CDR3 nucleotides: TGTGCCGCCGCAGAACTAGCGGGAGGAATATTGTACGAGCAGTACTTC.

The chain combines TRBV7-2 with TRBJ1-1, with 8 bases identical to TRBD1. J gave up 0 bases and V 4 bases, and 7 bases lay outside the gene matches. Germline V lookup: CDR1 SGHTA, CDR2 FQGNSA. The CDR3 spans 16 residues. In DNA form, the CDR3 reads TGTGCCAGCAGCTCGAAGACAGGGGACATGAACACTGAAGCTTTCTTT. It codes for CASSSKTGDMNTEAFF.

This rearrangement joins TRBV3-1 (or the pseudogene TRBV3-2) to TRBJ2-7; 11 bases line up with TRBD2. CDR1 and CDR2 from the germline V gene are LGHDT and YNNKEL (reference sequence). V gave up 4 bases and J gave up 2 bases; unmatched junction bases: 1. This CDR3 is built from 14 residues. CDR3 DNA: TGTGCCAGCAGCCGACTAGCGGGGCCCTACGAGCAGTACTTC. Translation: CASSRLAGPYEQYF.